The clone carrying this T cell receptor beta chain was observed many times. Amplification of TCR beta CDR3 regions used RNA as the template. The study used the HTBI primer set for a first-round RT-PCR of the TCR CDR3. Via MiXCR, TCRdb re-called the multiplex PCR reads, giving one row per CDR3 protein. Here the sample spans roughly 720,000 distinct CDR3 sequences, around 15% being singletons. The CDR3 sequence is 15 residues long. The germline V gene encodes CDR1 SGHAT and CDR2 FQNNGV. The V segment lost 0 bases and the J segment 4 bases; nucleotides outside the gene matches: 3. This entry belongs to a study of T cells in Graves' hyperthyroidism and ophthalmopathy.

The receptor was isolated from a man in his forties or fifties with Graves' hyperthyroidism. Material for sequencing was blood. This chain connects TRBV11-2 to TRBJ2-5; TRBD1 aligns across 9 bases. This CDR3 is CASSLDRTGAETQYF. Written as DNA, the CDR3 is TGTGCCAGCAGCTTAGACAGGACAGGGGCAGAGACCCAGTACTTC.